These T cell receptor beta chains were read from a single sample in a study of blood T cell repertoires in COVID-19. Produced via immunoSEQ multiplex PCR; TCRdb's table is partial and in-frame only. The sample comprises fewer than 350,000 clones, roughly 93% of which are singletons, and 2.3% rests with the top ten. Sequenced sample: PBMCs or T cells enriched from blood (not recorded which). The receptors stem from a woman aged 40 to 50 with acute COVID-19. CDR3s include the opening cysteine and the closing phenylalanine or tryptophan. The D gene is left open where the match is weak. The size entry is marked missing in some rows and otherwise reads once, few, many or a size class.

size	J	D	V	DNA	CDR3
few	TRBJ2-1	-	TRBV7-9	TGTGCCAGCAGCTTAAAGACTAGTTCCGATGAGCAGTTCTTC	CASSLKTSSDEQFF
-	TRBJ2-7	-	TRBV28	TGTGCCAGCAGCCCTATGGTCCCAGGGGCTTACGAGCAGTACTTC	CASSPMVPGAYEQYF
-	TRBJ1-5	TRBD1	TRBV4-3	TGCGCCAGCAGCCAACAGACAGGGGTAAACCAGCCCCAGCATTTT	CASSQQTGVNQPQHF
-	TRBJ2-2	TRBD2	TRBV27	TGTGCCAGCACCCGACGGCCGCGGGGGTGGAACACCGGGGAGCTGTTTTTT	CASTRRPRGWNTGELFF
-	TRBJ2-1	TRBD2	TRBV3-1/TRBV3-2	TGTGCCAGCAGCCAAGATAGGGTCAGGCTAGCGGGGATCTACAATGAGCAGTTCTTC	CASSQDRVRLAGIYNEQFF
once	TRBJ1-2	TRBD1	TRBV30	TGTGCCTGGAGTGTACTTGCAGGGGGCCATGGTGGCTACACCTTC	CAWSVLAGGHGGYTF
few	TRBJ2-1	TRBD2	TRBV30	TGTGCCTGGAGCTTACTAGCGGGAGGGCGGAATGAGCAGTTCTTC	CAWSLLAGGRNEQFF
-	TRBJ1-4	TRBD1	TRBV19	TGTGCCAGTAGTTCCCCGACAGGGGCGGAAAAACTGTTTTTT	CASSSPTGAEKLFF
-	TRBJ1-4	TRBD1	TRBV18	TGTGCCAGCTCACCACGGGACAGGGGGCTTTCTGATAATGAAAAACTGTTTTTT	CASSPRDRGLSDNEKLFF
-	TRBJ2-1	-	TRBV7-2	TGTGCCAGCAGCCCTCTAGCGAGGAGCTCCTACAATGAGCAGTTCTTC	CASSPLARSSYNEQFF
-	TRBJ1-1	TRBD1	TRBV7-2	TGTGCCAGCAGTTTACGGGCTGGGACAGGGGCCTTGAACACTGAAGCTTTCTTT	CASSLRAGTGALNTEAFF
-	TRBJ2-3	TRBD2	TRBV5-1	TGCGCCAGCAGCCCACTAGCGGGAGTACCAGATACGCAGTATTTT	CASSPLAGVPDTQYF
-	TRBJ2-1	TRBD2	TRBV11-3	TGTGCCAGCAGCTTAAGGGGCACGGGGGGTTACAATGAGCAGTTCTTC	CASSLRGTGGYNEQFF
-	TRBJ1-2	-	TRBV30	TGTGCCTGGAGTGTATGGGAGGGGTCCGGTCGAGGCTACACCTTC	CAWSVWEGSGRGYTF
-	TRBJ2-5	TRBD2	TRBV7-2	TGTGCCAGCAGCCTAAGACTAGCGGGGGGGAGGCAGACCCAGTACTTC	CASSLRLAGGRQTQYF
-	TRBJ1-2	-	TRBV7-9	TGTGCCAGCAGCTTCAGACAGGATGGCTATGGCTACACCTTC	CASSFRQDGYGYTF
-	TRBJ2-7	TRBD1	TRBV30	TGTGCCTGGAGTGTGGGGACAGGTGTCTACGAGCAGTACTTC	CAWSVGTGVYEQYF
-	TRBJ1-1	TRBD1	TRBV29-1	TGCAGCGTTGAGATGGCAGGGGGCACTGAAGCTTTCTTT	CSVEMAGGTEAFF
-	TRBJ1-5	TRBD1	TRBV19	TGTGCCAGTAGCACCCGGGACAGGAGCAATCAGCCCCAGCATTTT	CASSTRDRSNQPQHF
-	TRBJ1-1	-	TRBV15	TGTGCCACCAGCAGAGATCTGGGGGGAAACACTGAAGCTTTCTTT	CATSRDLGGNTEAFF
-	TRBJ1-5	-	TRBV5-5	TGTGCCAGCAGCTTGGGGAAGGGGGATAGCAATCAGCCCCAGCATTTT	CASSLGKGDSNQPQHF
-	TRBJ1-2	TRBD1	TRBV6-4	TGTGCCAGCAAAGTTTACAGGGGAGTATTGAACTATGGCTACACCTTC	CASKVYRGVLNYGYTF
-	TRBJ2-7	TRBD1	TRBV19	TGTGCCAGTAGTATACGGGACAGCTACGAGCAGTACTTC	CASSIRDSYEQYF
-	TRBJ1-5	-	TRBV2	TGTGCCAGCAGGCCTGGGCGAAGCAATCAGCCCCAGCATTTT	CASRPGRSNQPQHF
-	TRBJ1-5	TRBD1	TRBV3-1/TRBV3-2	TGTGCCAGCAGCCAAGATTACAGGGGGGGGTCTTCTTGCAATCAGCCCCAGCATTTT	CASSQDYRGGSSCNQPQHF
-	TRBJ1-6	TRBD1	TRBV28	TGTGCCAGCAGATGGAGCGGGACAGGGAATTCACCCCTCCACTTT	CASRWSGTGNSPLHF
-	TRBJ1-3	TRBD1	TRBV5-1	TGCGCCAGCAGCCAGGGACAGAGCTCTGGAAACACCATATATTTT	CASSQGQSSGNTIYF
-	TRBJ2-7	TRBD1	TRBV2	TGTGCCAGCACAGGACAGGGAACCTACGAGCAGTACTTC	CASTGQGTYEQYF
few	TRBJ1-2	-	TRBV28	TGTGCCAGCAGTTTTGGTCCCTCCAGAGGCTACACCTTC	CASSFGPSRGYTF
-	TRBJ2-3	-	TRBV11-3	TGTGCCAGCAGCTTAGATCGGGGAGATACGCAGTATTTT	CASSLDRGDTQYF
-	TRBJ2-7	-	TRBV3-1/TRBV3-2	TGTGCCAGCAGCCAAGCCGGGAGACGGAACGAGCAGTACTTC	CASSQAGRRNEQYF
-	TRBJ2-3	-	TRBV12-3/TRBV12-4	TGTGCCAGCAGTTTCCTCACAGATACGCAGTATTTT	CASSFLTDTQYF
-	TRBJ1-1	TRBD1	TRBV5-6	TGTGCCAGCAGCCCCCCCGGGACAGGGTACACTGAAGCTTTCTTT	CASSPPGTGYTEAFF
-	TRBJ1-1	-	TRBV30	TGTGCTGGAAAAACCCAGGGGTCCACTGAAGCTTTCTTT	CAGKTQGSTEAFF
-	TRBJ1-3	TRBD1	TRBV5-5	TGTGCCAGCAGCTTGAGGGGACAGGGTTCTGGAAACACCATATATTTT	CASSLRGQGSGNTIYF
-	TRBJ2-3	-	TRBV4-1	TGCGCCAGCAGCCAAGGGGGCGGGGGCAGCACAGATACGCAGTATTTT	CASSQGGGGSTDTQYF